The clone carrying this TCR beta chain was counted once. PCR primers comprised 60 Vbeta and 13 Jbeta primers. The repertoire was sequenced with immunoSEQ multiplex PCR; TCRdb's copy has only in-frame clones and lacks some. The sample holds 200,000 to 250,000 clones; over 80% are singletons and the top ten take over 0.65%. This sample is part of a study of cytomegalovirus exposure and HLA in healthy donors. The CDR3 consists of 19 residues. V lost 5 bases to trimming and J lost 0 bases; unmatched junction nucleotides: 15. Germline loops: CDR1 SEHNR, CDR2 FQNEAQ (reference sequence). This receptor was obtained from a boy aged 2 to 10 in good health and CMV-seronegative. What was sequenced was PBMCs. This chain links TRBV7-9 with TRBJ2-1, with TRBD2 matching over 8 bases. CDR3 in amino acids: CASSTGEGGGRSSYNEQFF. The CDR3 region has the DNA TGTGCCAGCAGCACCGGGGAGGGCGGGGGGCGGAGCTCCTACAATGAGCAGTTCTTC.